This TCR beta chain derives from a study of blood T cell repertoires in COVID-19. Study at large: COVID-19 samples collected from the United States, Italy and Spain covered acute and convalescent phases. T cells, B-cell-depleted T cells, or PBMCs supplied cDNA or gDNA.

Study processing details: Nucleated cell counts were estimated from reference gene primer amplification. Method: immunoSEQ multiplex PCR; TCRdb's copy keeps in-frame clones and lacks some. The DNA gave D and trimming, while V, J and clone size come from that table. Among 100,000 to 150,000 clones listed, approximately 84% were seen once. Material for sequencing was peripheral blood. The TCR originated in a woman aged 80 or over with acute or convalescent COVID-19.

The CDR3 DNA reads TGTGCCAGCAGCTTGACACTAGCGGGGTCCACAGATACGCAGTATTTT. As protein: CASSLTLAGSTDTQYF. This chain links TRBV7-2 with TRBJ2-3; 10 nucleotides match TRBD2. J gave up 2 bases and V 3 bases, and 5 bases lay outside the gene matches. This CDR3 has 16 amino acids. Germline lookup yields CDR1 SGHTA and CDR2 FQGNSA. Drawing the rest from reference TRBV7-2 and TRBJ2-3, the complete variable domain is GAGVSQSPSNKVTEKGKDVELRCDPISGHTALYWYRQSLGQGLEFLIYFQGNSAPDKSGLPSDRFSAERTGGSVSTLTIQRTQQEDSAVYLCASSLTLAGSTDTQYFGPGTRLTVL.